This passage covers 3 T cell receptor beta chains from one sample sequenced in a study of CD8+CD57+ T cells in acquired aplastic anemia. The template used for profiling TCR beta VDJ and CDR3 was genomic DNA. TCRdb fed the reads into MiXCR, producing one record per CDR3 protein. The sample includes roughly 200,000 distinct CDR3 sequences, approximately 60% of them seen just once. The sequenced sample consisted of sorted CD4+, CD8+, or CD8+CD57+ T cells (not recorded which) from PBMCs. These receptors originate from a human donor in good health.

In its sample, this clonotype was seen a few times. The J gene is TRBJ2-1, the V gene TRBV9, with no clear D. The CDR3 is made up of 13 amino acids. Trimming pared 0 bases from V and 4 bases from J, leaving 5 bases between. Germline-derived CDR1 and CDR2 are SGDLS and YYNGEE. DNA of the CDR3: TGTGCCAGCAGCGTAGCTGAGTACAATGAGCAGTTCTTC. This encodes CASSVAEYNEQFF.

V gene TRBV7-9 combines with J gene TRBJ1-4; D uncertain. Germline CDR1 reads SEHNR; CDR2 reads FQNEAQ (reference sequence). This CDR3 contains 14 residues. V lost 2 bases and J lost 8, with 12 bases in between. CDR3 coding DNA: TGTGCCAGCAGCTTAAGGGAGGGAGCCGAAAAACTGTTTTTT. Its translation is CASSLREGAEKLFF. Combining the CDR3 with reference TRBV7-9 and TRBJ1-4 gives the whole variable domain DTGVSQNPRHKITKRGQNVTFRCDPISEHNRLYWYRQTLGQGPEFLTYFQNEAQLEKSRLLSDRFSAERPKGSFSTLEIQRTEQGDSAMYLCASSLREGAEKLFFGSGTQLSVL.

This clonotype was recorded a few times. This chain links TRBV7-8 with TRBJ1-5, with TRBD1 matching 9 bases. Germline V gives CDR1 SGHVS, CDR2 FQNEAQ. The CDR3 totals 15 residues. V was clipped by 5 bases and J by 4 bases; unmatched bases: 6. The CDR3 sequence: CASSPLDRGNQPQHF. CDR3 nucleotide sequence: TGTGCCAGCAGCCCCCTGGACAGGGGAAATCAGCCCCAGCATTTT.